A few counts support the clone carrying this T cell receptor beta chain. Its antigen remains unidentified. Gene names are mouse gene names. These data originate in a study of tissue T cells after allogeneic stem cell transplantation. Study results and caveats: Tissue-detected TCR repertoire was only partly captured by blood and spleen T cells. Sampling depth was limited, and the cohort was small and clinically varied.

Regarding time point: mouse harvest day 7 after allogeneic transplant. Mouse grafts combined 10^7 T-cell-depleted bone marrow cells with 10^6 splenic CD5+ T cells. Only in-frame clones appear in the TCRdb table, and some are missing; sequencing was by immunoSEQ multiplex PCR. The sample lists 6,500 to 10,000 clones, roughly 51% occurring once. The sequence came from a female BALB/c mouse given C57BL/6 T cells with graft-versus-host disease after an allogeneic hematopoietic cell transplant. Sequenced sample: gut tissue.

CDR3 DNA (partial): TGTGCCAGCAGTCTGGACAGATATGAACAGTAC. This codes for CASSLDRYEQY. The complete CDR3 sequence is CASSLDRYEQYF. The chain is built from TRBV26 and TRBJ2-7, with D possibly being TRBD1 (5 bases). Read data end 1 residue before the CDR3 end; the end is taken from the germline J gene. The CDR3 is 12 amino acids. The germline gives CDR1 KGHPV, CDR2 FQNQEV (reference sequence). Trimming removed 2 bases from V and 4 bases from J, with 6 bases in between.